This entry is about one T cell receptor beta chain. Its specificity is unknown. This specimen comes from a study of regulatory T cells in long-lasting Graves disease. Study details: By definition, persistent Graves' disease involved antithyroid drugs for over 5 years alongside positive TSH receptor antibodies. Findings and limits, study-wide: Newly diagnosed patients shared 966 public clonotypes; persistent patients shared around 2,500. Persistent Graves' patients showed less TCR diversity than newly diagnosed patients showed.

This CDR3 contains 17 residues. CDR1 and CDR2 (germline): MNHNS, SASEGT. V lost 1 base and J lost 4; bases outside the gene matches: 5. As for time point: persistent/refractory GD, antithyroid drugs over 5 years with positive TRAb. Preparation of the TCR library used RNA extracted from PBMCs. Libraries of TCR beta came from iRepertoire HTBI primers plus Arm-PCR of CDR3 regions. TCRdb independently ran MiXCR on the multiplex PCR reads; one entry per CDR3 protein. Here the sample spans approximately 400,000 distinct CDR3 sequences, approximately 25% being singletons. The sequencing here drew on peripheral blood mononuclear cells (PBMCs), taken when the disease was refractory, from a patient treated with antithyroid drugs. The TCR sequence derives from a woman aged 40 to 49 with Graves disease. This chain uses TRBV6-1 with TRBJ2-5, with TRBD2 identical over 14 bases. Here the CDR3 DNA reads TGTGCCAGCAGTGAAGGGACTAGCGGGAGGTATTCAGAGACCCAGTACTTC. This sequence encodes CASSEGTSGRYSETQYF.